This T cell receptor beta chain stems from a study of OX40 agonist ivuxolimab in advanced cancers. Background on the study: The study treated patients with ivuxolimab, an agonistic anti-OX40 (CD134) antibody. The study's findings and limits: At 0.1 to 3.0 mg/kg and by week 6, CD4+ and CD8+ T cells in the blood had expanded clonally.

As for this clone: The antigen is undetermined.

Blood draws occurred at baseline, cycle 4 day 1, and cycle 7 day 1. Using immunoSEQ multiplex PCR, the repertoire was profiled, and TCRdb retains in-frame clones only, with some absent. The table records around 48,000 clones, more than 80% of them present only once. Source: CD4+ or CD8+ T cells sorted from blood, taken in a trial of the OX40 agonist ivuxolimab. The clonotype was recovered from an adult with an advanced solid tumor such as melanoma, head and neck, liver or kidney cancer.

The CDR3 loop reads CASSQRGPRDTQYF. CDR3 DNA: TGCGCCAGCAGCCAACGGGGCCCGAGAGATACGCAGTATTTT. The V gene is TRBV4-1, the J gene TRBJ2-3; D tentatively fits TRBD1 or TRBD2 (5 bases each). Per germline, CDR1 MGHRA and CDR2 YSYEKL. The V end was cut by 2 bases, the J end by 5 bases, with 11 bases between. The CDR3 runs to 14 residues.